The rows below give T cell receptor beta chains drawn from one sample of a study of cytomegalovirus exposure and HLA in healthy donors. The method was immunoSEQ multiplex PCR; TCRdb's version includes in-frame clones alone and lacks a portion of them. The sample gives 45,000 to 65,000 clones, over 80% of which show up once; approximately 1.4% is in the top ten. Sequenced sample: PBMCs. The origin of the receptors is a young man in good health and CMV-seronegative. Both conserved end residues are part of each CDR3. The D gene is left open where the match is weak. Clone sizes are given selectively: once, few, many, or a class where the clone is expanded.

v_call: TRBV7-8
j_call: TRBJ2-3
d_call: TRBD2
cdr3_length: 16
clone_size: NA
cdr3_aa: CASSLVLGGFTDTQYF
cdr3_nt: TGTGCCAGCAGCTTAGTATTGGGGGGGTTTACAGATACGCAGTATTTT

v_call: TRBV11-2
j_call: TRBJ1-3
d_call: NA
cdr3_length: 15
clone_size: NA
cdr3_aa: CASNQFRGSGNTIYF
cdr3_nt: TGTGCCAGCAACCAATTCAGGGGATCAGGAAACACCATATATTTT

v_call: TRBV19
j_call: TRBJ2-1
d_call: TRBD2
cdr3_length: 15
clone_size: few
cdr3_aa: CASSGLAASYNEQFF
cdr3_nt: TGTGCCAGTAGCGGACTAGCGGCCTCCTACAATGAGCAGTTCTTC

v_call: TRBV7-9
j_call: TRBJ2-5
d_call: NA
cdr3_length: 16
clone_size: NA
cdr3_aa: CASSLARRDGTETQYF
cdr3_nt: TGTGCCAGCAGCTTAGCGCGCAGGGATGGAACGGAGACCCAGTACTTC

v_call: TRBV5-4
j_call: TRBJ2-3
d_call: NA
cdr3_length: 12
clone_size: NA
cdr3_aa: CASSLVSAAQYF
cdr3_nt: TGTGCCAGCAGCTTGGTATCGGCGGCGCAGTATTTT

v_call: TRBV7-2
j_call: TRBJ2-5
d_call: TRBD1
cdr3_length: 14
clone_size: NA
cdr3_aa: CASSPRTGVETQYF
cdr3_nt: TGTGCCAGCAGCCCAAGGACAGGGGTAGAGACCCAGTACTTC

v_call: TRBV5-1
j_call: TRBJ1-4
d_call: TRBD1
cdr3_length: 14
clone_size: NA
cdr3_aa: CASSSGQGAEKLFF
cdr3_nt: TGCGCCAGCAGCTCGGGACAGGGTGCTGAAAAACTGTTTTTT

v_call: TRBV5-1
j_call: TRBJ2-6
d_call: TRBD1
cdr3_length: 19
clone_size: NA
cdr3_aa: CASSFLGDRRPSGANVLTF
cdr3_nt: TGCGCCAGCAGCTTCCTTGGGGACAGGCGTCCCTCTGGGGCCAACGTCCTGACTTTC

v_call: TRBV18
j_call: TRBJ1-1
d_call: TRBD1
cdr3_length: 15
clone_size: NA
cdr3_aa: CASSPGQAQNTEAFF
cdr3_nt: TGTGCCAGCTCACCTGGACAGGCGCAGAACACTGAAGCTTTCTTT

v_call: TRBV5-1
j_call: TRBJ2-2
d_call: NA
cdr3_length: 15
clone_size: NA
cdr3_aa: CASSLQGHNTGELFF
cdr3_nt: TGCGCCAGCAGCTTGCAGGGGCACAACACCGGGGAGCTGTTTTTT

v_call: TRBV19
j_call: TRBJ2-7
d_call: TRBD1
cdr3_length: 13
clone_size: NA
cdr3_aa: CATASNTGGEQYF
cdr3_nt: TGTGCCACCGCGAGCAACACAGGGGGCGAGCAGTACTTC

v_call: TRBV7-6
j_call: TRBJ1-1
d_call: NA
cdr3_length: 13
clone_size: NA
cdr3_aa: CASSPTENTEAFF
cdr3_nt: TGTGCCAGCAGCCCGACAGAGAACACTGAAGCTTTCTTT

v_call: TRBV18
j_call: TRBJ1-4
d_call: TRBD1
cdr3_length: 15
clone_size: NA
cdr3_aa: CASSPADRGEEKLFF
cdr3_nt: TGTGCCAGCTCACCAGCGGACAGGGGGGAAGAAAAACTGTTTTTT

v_call: TRBV6-4
j_call: TRBJ1-2
d_call: NA
cdr3_length: 13
clone_size: NA
cdr3_aa: CASSATGFYGYTF
cdr3_nt: TGTGCCAGCAGTGCTACAGGGTTCTATGGCTACACCTTC

v_call: TRBV29-1
j_call: TRBJ1-2
d_call: NA
cdr3_length: 11
clone_size: NA
cdr3_aa: CSVGVDYGYTF
cdr3_nt: TGCAGCGTAGGGGTGGACTATGGCTACACCTTC

v_call: TRBV5-1
j_call: TRBJ1-2
d_call: TRBD1
cdr3_length: 17
clone_size: NA
cdr3_aa: CASSDLRGTGTNYGYTF
cdr3_nt: TGCGCCAGCAGCGATTTAAGGGGGACAGGGACTAACTATGGCTACACCTTC

v_call: TRBV7-2
j_call: TRBJ2-7
d_call: TRBD2
cdr3_length: 15
clone_size: NA
cdr3_aa: CASSSWGLVFYEQYF
cdr3_nt: TGTGCCAGCAGCTCCTGGGGACTAGTATTCTACGAGCAGTACTTC

v_call: TRBV6-5
j_call: TRBJ1-4
d_call: NA
cdr3_length: 15
clone_size: NA
cdr3_aa: CASSYQAATNEKLFF
cdr3_nt: TGTGCCAGCAGTTATCAGGCTGCAACTAATGAAAAACTGTTTTTT

v_call: TRBV6-7
j_call: TRBJ2-7
d_call: TRBD1
cdr3_length: 13
clone_size: NA
cdr3_aa: CAIRGDRGYEQYF
cdr3_nt: TGTGCCATCCGGGGGGACAGGGGTTACGAGCAGTACTTC

v_call: TRBV19
j_call: TRBJ1-4
d_call: NA
cdr3_length: 13
clone_size: NA
cdr3_aa: CASSTRSTGKLFF
cdr3_nt: TGTGCCAGTAGTACACGGTCAACGGGAAAACTGTTTTTT

v_call: TRBV28
j_call: TRBJ2-1
d_call: TRBD2
cdr3_length: 15
clone_size: NA
cdr3_aa: CASTESGRAFNEQFF
cdr3_nt: TGTGCCAGCACCGAAAGCGGGAGGGCCTTCAATGAGCAGTTCTTC

v_call: TRBV28
j_call: TRBJ2-1
d_call: TRBD1
cdr3_length: 17
clone_size: NA
cdr3_aa: CASSSATAGTGRNEQFF
cdr3_nt: TGTGCCAGCAGTTCAGCCACCGCCGGGACAGGGCGTAATGAGCAGTTCTTC

v_call: TRBV7-2
j_call: TRBJ2-3
d_call: NA
cdr3_length: 14
clone_size: NA
cdr3_aa: CASTTNSGGDTQYF
cdr3_nt: TGTGCCAGCACCACCAATAGCGGAGGGGATACGCAGTATTTT

v_call: TRBV7-2
j_call: TRBJ2-7
d_call: TRBD2
cdr3_length: 16
clone_size: NA
cdr3_aa: CASTPAGVAGTYEQYF
cdr3_nt: TGTGCCAGCACCCCCGCTGGGGTAGCGGGAACCTACGAGCAGTACTTC

v_call: TRBV7-6
j_call: TRBJ2-2
d_call: TRBD1
cdr3_length: 19
clone_size: NA
cdr3_aa: CASSLHQDRGPFITGELFF
cdr3_nt: TGTGCCAGCAGCCTTCACCAAGACAGGGGGCCTTTTATCACCGGGGAGCTGTTTTTT

v_call: TRBV21-1
j_call: TRBJ2-5
d_call: NA
cdr3_length: 22
clone_size: NA
cdr3_aa: CASSKSSQGLAGGRRGGETQYF
cdr3_nt: TGTGCCAGCAGCAAAAGTAGCCAGGGACTAGCGGGAGGCCGAAGAGGGGGGGAGACCCAGTACTTC

v_call: TRBV6-6
j_call: TRBJ1-2
d_call: NA
cdr3_length: 16
clone_size: NA
cdr3_aa: CASSKAGQGGPYGYTF
cdr3_nt: TGTGCCAGCAGTAAGGCTGGTCAGGGTGGGCCTTATGGCTACACCTTC

v_call: TRBV11-3
j_call: TRBJ2-2
d_call: NA
cdr3_length: 13
clone_size: NA
cdr3_aa: CASSLAGAGELFF
cdr3_nt: TGTGCCAGCAGCTTAGCGGGAGCCGGGGAGCTGTTTTTT

v_call: TRBV25-1
j_call: TRBJ2-7
d_call: TRBD1
cdr3_length: 15
clone_size: NA
cdr3_aa: CASSESPGQSYEQYF
cdr3_nt: TGTGCCAGCAGCGAATCCCCGGGACAGTCCTACGAGCAGTACTTC

v_call: TRBV11-3
j_call: TRBJ2-5
d_call: NA
cdr3_length: 14
clone_size: NA
cdr3_aa: CASSLFREQETQYF
cdr3_nt: TGTGCCAGCAGCTTATTCAGGGAACAAGAGACCCAGTACTTC

v_call: TRBV7-3
j_call: TRBJ2-1
d_call: TRBD2
cdr3_length: 17
clone_size: NA
cdr3_aa: CASSLTRDSGSYNEQFF
cdr3_nt: TGTGCCAGCAGCTTAACGAGGGATAGCGGGTCCTACAATGAGCAGTTCTTC

v_call: TRBV4-3
j_call: TRBJ1-5
d_call: NA
cdr3_length: 14
clone_size: NA
cdr3_aa: CASSQDEGNQPQHF
cdr3_nt: TGCGCCAGCAGCCAAGATGAGGGCAATCAGCCCCAGCATTTT

v_call: TRBV4-1
j_call: TRBJ1-2
d_call: NA
cdr3_length: 13
clone_size: NA
cdr3_aa: CASSPGDNYGYTF
cdr3_nt: TGCGCCAGCAGCCCCGGGGATAACTATGGCTACACCTTC

v_call: TRBV10-3
j_call: TRBJ2-3
d_call: NA
cdr3_length: 14
clone_size: NA
cdr3_aa: CAISYSGGTDTQYF
cdr3_nt: TGTGCCATCAGTTATAGCGGAGGTACAGATACGCAGTATTTT

v_call: TRBV7-2
j_call: TRBJ1-2
d_call: NA
cdr3_length: 13
clone_size: NA
cdr3_aa: CASSDRPNYGYTF
cdr3_nt: TGTGCCAGCAGCGACAGGCCTAACTATGGCTACACCTTC

v_call: TRBV7-9
j_call: TRBJ1-5
d_call: TRBD1
cdr3_length: 14
clone_size: NA
cdr3_aa: CASSPEGANQPQHF
cdr3_nt: TGTGCCAGCAGCCCTGAGGGGGCAAATCAGCCCCAGCATTTT

v_call: TRBV11-3
j_call: TRBJ2-7
d_call: NA
cdr3_length: 14
clone_size: NA
cdr3_aa: CASSRIGSSYEQYF
cdr3_nt: TGTGCCAGCAGCCGAATAGGGAGCTCCTACGAGCAGTACTTC

v_call: TRBV6-5
j_call: TRBJ1-5
d_call: TRBD1
cdr3_length: 14
clone_size: NA
cdr3_aa: CASGSGQGYQPQHF
cdr3_nt: TGTGCCAGCGGTAGCGGACAGGGATATCAGCCCCAGCATTTT

v_call: TRBV18
j_call: TRBJ1-5
d_call: TRBD1
cdr3_length: 15
clone_size: NA
cdr3_aa: CASSPSDRANQPQHF
cdr3_nt: TGTGCCAGCTCACCTTCCGACAGGGCTAATCAGCCCCAGCATTTT

v_call: TRBV2
j_call: TRBJ2-1
d_call: TRBD2
cdr3_length: 15
clone_size: NA
cdr3_aa: CASTRLAGGPGEQFF
cdr3_nt: TGTGCCAGCACGAGACTAGCGGGAGGGCCGGGTGAGCAGTTCTTC

v_call: TRBV27
j_call: TRBJ1-5
d_call: NA
cdr3_length: 13
clone_size: NA
cdr3_aa: CASSQGRNQPQHF
cdr3_nt: TGTGCCAGCAGTCAGGGTCGCAATCAGCCCCAGCATTTT

v_call: TRBV30
j_call: TRBJ2-7
d_call: NA
cdr3_length: 15
clone_size: NA
cdr3_aa: CAGSARRSGQSEQYF
cdr3_nt: TGTGCCGGGAGTGCCCGCCGCTCCGGACAGAGCGAGCAGTACTTC

v_call: TRBV25-1
j_call: TRBJ2-2
d_call: TRBD2
cdr3_length: 17
clone_size: NA
cdr3_aa: CASGGLAGGVNTGELFF
cdr3_nt: TGTGCCAGCGGCGGACTAGCGGGAGGTGTAAACACCGGGGAGCTGTTTTTT

v_call: TRBV7-2
j_call: TRBJ1-1
d_call: NA
cdr3_length: 15
clone_size: NA
cdr3_aa: CASSLARGRTTEAFF
cdr3_nt: TGTGCCAGCAGCTTAGCGCGCGGGAGAACAACTGAAGCTTTCTTT